Listed below are T cell receptor beta chains from one sample, sequenced in a study of OX40 agonist ivuxolimab in advanced cancers. The data were produced by immunoSEQ multiplex PCR, yet TCRdb's version contains in-frame clones alone and is incomplete. This table has roughly 80,000 clones, roughly 91% appearing once. The input for sequencing was CD4+ or CD8+ T cells sorted from blood, taken in a trial of the OX40 agonist ivuxolimab. The source is an adult with an advanced solid tumor such as melanoma, head and neck, liver or kidney cancer. CDR3s include the opening cysteine and the closing phenylalanine or tryptophan. The order of the fields is J gene, V gene, clone size, CDR3 protein. The size entry is marked missing in some rows and otherwise reads once, few, many or a size class.

j_gene: TRBJ2-7
v_gene: TRBV28
abundance: once
CDR3aa: CASSVVGQTYEQYF

j_gene: TRBJ2-1
v_gene: TRBV14
abundance: NA
CDR3aa: CASSQGTSGRNEQFF

j_gene: TRBJ2-7
v_gene: TRBV7-9
abundance: NA
CDR3aa: CASSPPGQGTYEQYF

j_gene: TRBJ1-2
v_gene: TRBV27
abundance: once
CDR3aa: CASSSRVGYGYTF

j_gene: TRBJ2-7
v_gene: TRBV4-3
abundance: NA
CDR3aa: CASSQDGPYEQYF

j_gene: TRBJ2-3
v_gene: TRBV27
abundance: NA
CDR3aa: CASSLGAASTDTQYF

j_gene: TRBJ2-7
v_gene: TRBV27
abundance: NA
CDR3aa: CASQTGTVSHEQYF

j_gene: TRBJ2-7
v_gene: TRBV27
abundance: NA
CDR3aa: CASSGTGVFIGAYEQYF

j_gene: TRBJ2-3
v_gene: TRBV19
abundance: once
CDR3aa: CASTPSGGASDTQYF

j_gene: TRBJ1-2
v_gene: TRBV9
abundance: few
CDR3aa: CASSVNSYGYTF

j_gene: TRBJ2-1
v_gene: TRBV29-1
abundance: NA
CDR3aa: CSVEGGRSYNEQFF

j_gene: TRBJ1-1
v_gene: TRBV27
abundance: NA
CDR3aa: CASSLLQGKETEAFF

j_gene: TRBJ1-5
v_gene: TRBV4-1
abundance: NA
CDR3aa: CASSQAFTGANQPQHF

j_gene: TRBJ2-7
v_gene: TRBV4-3
abundance: NA
CDR3aa: CASSQGPGTGVTYEQYF

j_gene: TRBJ2-1
v_gene: TRBV5-4
abundance: NA
CDR3aa: CAILTSGRSSSYNEQFF

j_gene: TRBJ1-1
v_gene: TRBV10-3
abundance: NA
CDR3aa: CAISAIEANTEAFF

j_gene: TRBJ2-3
v_gene: TRBV9
abundance: NA
CDR3aa: CASSATGTGGPDTQYF

j_gene: TRBJ2-3
v_gene: TRBV5-1
abundance: NA
CDR3aa: CASRGLAEEWYF

j_gene: TRBJ2-1
v_gene: TRBV28
abundance: NA
CDR3aa: CASSPLGQGALNEQFF

j_gene: TRBJ2-7
v_gene: TRBV7-3
abundance: NA
CDR3aa: CASSLTPGSHEQYF

j_gene: TRBJ2-7
v_gene: TRBV28
abundance: NA
CDR3aa: CASRPGLAEYYEQYF

j_gene: TRBJ2-6
v_gene: TRBV28
abundance: NA
CDR3aa: CASSFYSGANVLTF

j_gene: TRBJ2-6
v_gene: TRBV27
abundance: NA
CDR3aa: CASSLYQNWVAGANVLTF

j_gene: TRBJ2-5
v_gene: TRBV5-1
abundance: NA
CDR3aa: CASSSNSDRGEETQYF

j_gene: TRBJ1-2
v_gene: TRBV29-1
abundance: NA
CDR3aa: CSHGDRYYGYTF

j_gene: TRBJ2-3
v_gene: TRBV5-6
abundance: NA
CDR3aa: CASSLFTDTQYF

j_gene: TRBJ2-7
v_gene: TRBV28
abundance: NA
CDR3aa: CASSQRGLADYEQYF

j_gene: TRBJ2-7
v_gene: TRBV4-1
abundance: NA
CDR3aa: CASSFRLAENYEQYF

j_gene: TRBJ2-3
v_gene: TRBV28
abundance: once
CDR3aa: CASSFYAGDTRPGSTQYF

j_gene: TRBJ2-2
v_gene: TRBV19
abundance: NA
CDR3aa: CASSPTNTGELFF

j_gene: TRBJ1-1
v_gene: TRBV6-5
abundance: NA
CDR3aa: CASSSAGQGLPAFF

j_gene: TRBJ1-2
v_gene: TRBV25-1
abundance: NA
CDR3aa: CASRSGTYGYTF

j_gene: TRBJ2-7
v_gene: TRBV4-1
abundance: NA
CDR3aa: CASSLGTEYEQYF

j_gene: TRBJ2-1
v_gene: TRBV18
abundance: NA
CDR3aa: CASSPSGAGTYNEQFF

j_gene: TRBJ2-1
v_gene: TRBV4-1
abundance: NA
CDR3aa: CASSQSPPEAGDVLEQFF

j_gene: TRBJ2-1
v_gene: TRBV7-2
abundance: NA
CDR3aa: CASSLALSPLLGNEQFF

j_gene: TRBJ1-1
v_gene: TRBV7-9
abundance: NA
CDR3aa: CASSLGRLGGNTEAFF

j_gene: TRBJ1-1
v_gene: TRBV7-2
abundance: NA
CDR3aa: CASSLFRGEAFF

j_gene: TRBJ1-4
v_gene: TRBV4-3
abundance: once
CDR3aa: CASSQDQGTATNEKLFF

j_gene: TRBJ2-2
v_gene: TRBV27
abundance: NA
CDR3aa: CASSETGDTGELFF

j_gene: TRBJ2-1
v_gene: TRBV27
abundance: NA
CDR3aa: CASSYLGANEQFF

j_gene: TRBJ2-2
v_gene: TRBV9
abundance: NA
CDR3aa: CASSVAGTGELFF

j_gene: TRBJ2-2
v_gene: TRBV14
abundance: NA
CDR3aa: CASSQDGAGNTGELFF

j_gene: TRBJ1-1
v_gene: TRBV9
abundance: NA
CDR3aa: CASSAPVGGNTEAFF

j_gene: TRBJ1-1
v_gene: TRBV7-6
abundance: NA
CDR3aa: CASKLGGNTEAFF

j_gene: TRBJ2-5
v_gene: TRBV7-8
abundance: NA
CDR3aa: CASSPGTTIIQETQYF

j_gene: TRBJ2-7
v_gene: TRBV4-3
abundance: NA
CDR3aa: CASSLIQASTYEQYF

j_gene: TRBJ2-2
v_gene: TRBV11-2
abundance: NA
CDR3aa: CASSLRTTGELFF

j_gene: TRBJ1-3
v_gene: TRBV28
abundance: once
CDR3aa: CASSFRGGNTIYF

j_gene: TRBJ1-6
v_gene: TRBV7-8
abundance: NA
CDR3aa: CASSLGSYNSPLHF

j_gene: TRBJ1-2
v_gene: TRBV19
abundance: NA
CDR3aa: CASSGQGAPGYTF

j_gene: TRBJ2-2
v_gene: TRBV4-1
abundance: NA
CDR3aa: CASSQWDRGFSSGELFF

j_gene: TRBJ2-5
v_gene: TRBV9
abundance: NA
CDR3aa: CASTPPAGGGRETQYF

j_gene: TRBJ2-1
v_gene: TRBV28
abundance: NA
CDR3aa: CASSSHWYNEQFF

j_gene: TRBJ1-1
v_gene: TRBV28
abundance: NA
CDR3aa: CASSSLVGTGYTEAFF

j_gene: TRBJ2-7
v_gene: TRBV19
abundance: NA
CDR3aa: CASSIEGRPSYEQYF